A single T cell receptor (beta chain) is shown here with its context. The data derive from a study of blood T cell repertoires in COVID-19. Study summary: Donors in the United States, Italy and Spain gave samples during acute or convalescent COVID-19. T cells, B-cell-depleted T cells, or PBMCs supplied cDNA or gDNA.

Original analysis: Researchers report that nucleated cell counts were estimated from reference gene primer amplification. The method was immunoSEQ multiplex PCR; TCRdb's version includes in-frame clones alone and lacks a portion of them. V and J calls and clone size are copied from that table; D and trimming were computed from the DNA. The sample shows more than 50,000 clones, around 87% of them seen only once. CDR1 and CDR2 from the germline V gene are MNHEY and SMNVEV (reference sequence). The CDR3 runs 11 residues. The V end was cut by 8 bases, the J end by 7 bases, with 12 bases between. Sequenced input: peripheral blood. This TCR was sampled from a man in his 60s with active COVID-19. The chain uses TRBV27 and TRBJ2-7, with a weak D call TRBD1 (5 bases). The CDR3 bases are TGTGCCAGCGGCAGGGTGAGGGAGCAGTACTTC. Protein product: CASGRVREQYF.